This T cell receptor (beta chain) was identified during a study of technical replicates of blood from a handful of donors. Sequencing was performed with immunoSEQ multiplex PCR; in TCRdb, only in-frame clones are kept and a portion is missing. The sample contains some 70,000 clones, under 98% of which appear only once. The ends lost 5 bases at V and 8 bases at J; junction bases unmatched: 9. The length of the CDR3 is 14 residues. Germline V gene data show CDR1 as LNHDA and CDR2 as SQIVND (reference sequence). The specimen sequenced was T cells isolated from PBMCs. This TCR was recovered from a human donor in good health. The chain recombines TRBV19 with TRBJ1-3; 7 bases are a match to TRBD1. The CDR3 DNA is TGTGCCAGTAGTGTTCCGGACAGGATCGACACCATATATTTT. It codes for CASSVPDRIDTIYF.